This TCR beta chain was identified in a study of glioma-infiltrating T cells (dated by TCRdb to about 2016). Regarding the study in general: TCR alpha- and beta-chain repertoires were sequenced from glioma tissue, non-neoplastic brain tissue and matched peripheral blood mononuclear cells. To gauge divergence between tissue and blood T-cell populations, every tissue-infiltrating repertoire was compared against the peripheral blood repertoire from the same patient. Three low-grade glioma patients, fewer than 10 primary glioblastoma patients, and three non-glioma patients who contributed non-neoplastic brain tissue made up the paired cohort.

Inclusive of the bounding cysteine and phenylalanine, the CDR3 is 16 residues long. The read is trimmed to its CDR3 DNA, 48 bases read in frame from base 1. Of note for this clonotype: What this receptor recognizes is not known. A junction boundary mismatches the germline segment, possibly from a read error.

The study at large found these results: In non-neoplastic patients, VJ-independent divergence between tissue and blood fell below expectation, whereas in all gliomas, and especially in low-grade gliomas, the divergence rose above expectation. Very few CDR3 sequences were found to be shared between tissue and blood, and this scarcity was attributed to high CDR3 diversity and limited sampling. Group comparisons rested on small numbers: three non-neoplastic, three low-grade glioma and under ten glioblastoma patients.

TCR alpha and beta CDR3 regions were amplified with the iRepertoire nested amplicon-rescue multiplex PCR (arm-PCR) platform from RNA. The input for one-step reverse transcription and amplification was roughly 100-450 ng of either tissue mRNA or PBMC total RNA. Following bead purification, Illumina adapters were added by a secondary multiplex PCR, and the libraries were gel-purified between 200 and 400 bp. Internal 6-nucleotide barcodes were carried by the libraries and were used for demultiplexing. Libraries were sequenced on an Illumina MiSeq with 2x220 or 2x250 nucleotide paired-end reads. The original methods were these. FLASH 1.2.11 was used to merge paired reads, and BWA-MEM then aligned the reads to the GRCh37 human genome before TRA and TRB reads were extracted. For V and J assignment, an IMGT-derived reference of cassette sequences and CDR3 motifs that included pseudogenes was used. Three-frame translation of reads was performed, and productive CDR3s were defined as those with a C...FGXG motif and no stop codons. Unique combinations of V-J cassette pair and CDR3 amino acid sequence were defined as clonotypes. Reads were filtered by Hamming distance, with the threshold set by the sequence error rate of each sample in mapped regions. The public reads were reanalyzed by TCRdb: fastp trimming at Q25, MiXCR alignment, in-frame beta chains only. A single entry per CDR3 protein holds the most common genes and DNA from its merged rows. These V and J calls derive from TCRdb rather than the authors' analysis. In this sample the table shows under 200,000 distinct CDR3 sequences, around 40% of which occur a single time. The ten biggest clones cover roughly 5.5% of the sample.

The sequenced sample was glioma tissue, nonneoplastic brain tissue, or PBMCs (not recorded which). The chain employs TRBV12-3 or TRBV12-4 and TRBJ2-1; TRBD1 agrees with 10 junctional bases. The TCR originated in a human donor with low-grade glioma or glioblastoma, undergoing nonglioma brain surgery, or in good health (not recorded which). The nucleotide sequence reads as follows: TGTGCCAGAAGTTTGCGTAGCGGGACAGGGGACAATGAGCAGTTCTTC. This sequence encodes CARSLRSGTGDNEQFF.